This entry describes one T cell receptor (beta chain). What it binds is unknown. Documented time point: week 35, safety follow-up. What each vaccine dose contained was 300 ug of mutant IDH1 20-mer peptide, accompanied by topical imiquimod. Germline V lookup: CDR1 LNHDA, CDR2 SQIVND (reference sequence). V lost 10 bases, J lost 0 bases, and 15 bases lay in between. The CDR3 loop spans 15 amino acids. This table comes from immunoSEQ multiplex PCR, and its TCRdb copy is limited to in-frame clones, with some not included. The repertoire holds approximately 45,000 clones, about 88% seen once, with around 6% in the top ten. The data were obtained in a study of a mutant IDH1 vaccine in newly diagnosed glioma. Study-level information: Treated patients comprised around 60% males and approximately 38% females, mean age roughly 40 years.

Regarding the study as a whole: Most patients, approximately 93%, showed vaccine-induced immune responses.

V and J are TRBV19 and TRBJ1-4; D is undetermined. Sample: PBMCs, taken from a glioma patient whose treatment included an IDH1 peptide vaccine. The TCR sequence derives from a woman aged 40 to 50 with glioma. CDR3 residues: CATRTAAATNEKLFF. The CDR3 region has the DNA TGTGCCACCAGGACCGCCGCGGCAACTAATGAAAAACTGTTTTTT.